A single sample gave rise to the 6 T cell receptor beta chains below, sequenced in a study of blood T cell repertoires in COVID-19. Sequencing was performed with immunoSEQ multiplex PCR; in TCRdb, only in-frame clones are kept and a portion is missing. Among 130,000 or so clones, around nine tenths were seen once, and the ten largest hold 10% to 12%. The sequenced sample was peripheral blood. The receptors come from a woman between 65 and 79 years old with COVID-19, enrolled during active disease.

The J gene is TRBJ1-2, the V gene TRBV11-1; D is perhaps TRBD1 (6 bases). Trimming pared 5 bases from V and 4 bases from J, leaving 11 bases between. CDR1 SGHAT and CDR2 FQDESV come from the germline V gene (reference sequence). The length of the CDR3 is 13 residues. The CDR3 here is CASSTGQSYGYTF. Here the CDR3 DNA reads TGTGCCAGCAGCACAGGACAGAGCTATGGCTACACCTTC.

The table lists this clone with many counts. V is TRBV30 and J is TRBJ1-3; 9 bases fit TRBD1. Germline V gene lookup returns CDR1 GTSNPN and CDR2 SVGIG (reference sequence). V shed 8 bases and J 4 bases; nucleotides not matched to a gene: 18. The CDR3 has 17 residues. Here the CDR3 reads CARSSLPGTGFGNTIYF. The CDR3 DNA is TGTGCCCGAAGTAGTTTGCCTGGGACAGGGTTCGGAAACACCATATATTTT.

The chain combines TRBV6-6 with TRBJ2-3, with TRBD2 identical over 9 bases. The V segment lost 4 bases and the J segment 2 bases; nucleotides outside the gene matches: 7. The germline V gene has CDR1 MNHNY and CDR2 SVGAGI (reference sequence). The CDR3 extends over 16 amino acids. The DNA of the CDR3 is TGTGCCAGCAGTTGGGGTCTAGCGGGGTCCACAGATACGCAGTATTTT. Translating gives CASSWGLAGSTDTQYF.

The V gene is TRBV19, the J gene TRBJ2-1, with 8 bases aligning to TRBD2. V was clipped by 5 bases and J by 0 bases; unmatched bases: 3. Per germline, CDR1 LNHDA and CDR2 SQIVND (reference sequence). CDR3 length: 15 residues. The chain's CDR3 is CASSGSGGSYNEQFF. The CDR3 coding sequence is TGTGCCAGTAGTGGAAGCGGGGGCTCCTACAATGAGCAGTTCTTC.

The chain joins TRBV28 to TRBJ1-6; 9 bases line up with TRBD1. J was trimmed by 5 bases and V by 5 bases; bases with no gene match: 4. From germline, CDR1 is MDHEN and CDR2 SYDVKM. This CDR3 has 15 amino acids. The CDR3 nucleotides read TGTGCCAGCAGTGTCCGGGACAGGGATAATTCACCCCTCCACTTT. Translating it yields CASSVRDRDNSPLHF.

This clone showed up just a few times. The gene calls are TRBV19 and TRBJ1-2; 8 bases match TRBD1. V lost 7 bases and J lost 4; bases outside the gene matches: 11. From germline, CDR1 is LNHDA and CDR2 SQIVND (reference sequence). This CDR3 spans 15 amino acids. The CDR3 bases are TGTGCCAGTACCCGGGCAGGGGGCGCCGGCTATGGCTACACCTTC. This gives the protein CASTRAGGAGYGYTF. The full variable domain, in which reference TRBV19 and TRBJ1-2 provide the parts outside the CDR3, is DGGITQSPKYLFRKEGQNVTLSCEQNLNHDAMYWYRQDPGQGLRLIYYSQIVNDFQKGDIAEGYSVSREKKESFPLTVTSAQKNPTAFYLCASTRAGGAGYGYTFGSGTRLTVV.